This T cell receptor beta chain was captured in a study of T cells after yellow fever vaccination (dated by TCRdb to about 2019). Background on the whole study: The SMART-Seq v4 Ultra Low Input RNA kit was used to prepare libraries from fractions with low cell numbers. Bulk TCR alpha and beta repertoires were sequenced longitudinally to track T-cell clones before and after primary and booster YFV17D yellow fever vaccination. Two healthy male donors, one aged 18 to 29 and one aged 30 to 39 years, were included in the cohort. Blood was drawn at multiple timepoints before and after primary and secondary immunization, with bulk PBMC replicates and cell subsets isolated. What the study reported, not specific to this receptor: After the booster, most of the clones that had expanded following primary vaccination were detected again (just under 97% of CD4 and around 88% of CD8), which suggests that memory was broadly maintained. Compared with the primary T-cell response, the secondary T-cell response was faster but weaker, reaching its peak on day 5 rather than on day 15. FACS-sorted repertoires could contain abundant contaminating clonotypes from the bulk population, so computational filtering was required. Only a couple of donors were included in the study, so the extent to which the findings can be generalized is limited. A small fraction of clonotypes appeared in both the CD4 and CD8 compartments, likely as a result of convergent recombination.

This clonotype was observed many times. Its antigen is still unknown. Base qualities are missing; no much larger clone stands one base away. The treatment or condition label corresponds to: live attenuated yellow fever vaccine strain. A standard Ficoll-Paque protocol was used to isolate PBMCs from peripheral blood. Dynabeads CD4 and CD8 positive selection kits were used to isolate CD4 and CD8 T-cell fractions. TriZol was used to extract RNA from bulk PBMCs, CD4 and CD8 fractions, and dextramer-positive and dextramer-negative fractions. Including cysteine and phenylalanine, the CDR3 has 15 amino acids. CDR3 DNA is the only sequence kept; it has 45 bases, read in frame from the first base. CDR1 LGHNA and CDR2 YSLEER are derived from the germline V gene. V lost 4 bases and J lost 4 bases, and the count of bases not matched to a germline gene is 4. TCR cDNA was synthesized by 5'RACE template switching, which introduced a universal primer site and unique molecular identifiers. Priming for cDNA synthesis came from both the TCR alpha and TCR beta constant segments. Library amplification used two PCR steps, and the second PCR step added sample barcodes and sequencing adapters. Sequencing of the libraries was done on either Illumina HiSeq 2500 (2x100 bp) or NovaSeq (2x150 bp). The published analysis was carried out like this. MIGEC was used to demultiplex reads and collapse the reads into UMI consensus sequences, and MiXCR was used for V(D)J alignment. Using edgeR on replicate PBMC samples, clonotypes were called vaccine-responding if FDR was below 0.01 and the log2 fold change was above 5 up to day 15. Each bulk clonotype was labeled CD4 or CD8 based on which sequenced repertoire, CD4 or CD8, contained the clonotype at higher abundance. TCRdb reran the public reads through fastp at Q25 and MiXCR, keeping productive beta chains. Rows with a matching CDR3 protein are joined into one entry that keeps the most common DNA and genes. V and J calls and clone size were set by TCRdb, not the authors. The sample table holds over 110,000 distinct CDR3 sequences, of which approximately 7.7% were seen once. The top ten clones comprise roughly 0.77% of the sample.

The sequencing used CD4+ T cells sorted from PBMCs, collected 5 days after the yellow fever booster vaccination. This TCR came from a man aged 25-45 years who received the YFV17D yellow fever vaccine. The chain couples TRBV4-3 to TRBJ2-2; TRBD2 fits 9 bases in the junction. The sequenced DNA: TGCGCCAGCAGCCGGGCTAGCGGGGCCACCGGGGAGCTGTTTTTT. This gives the protein CASSRASGATGELFF.